This T cell receptor (beta chain) was sequenced for a study of ipilimumab plus nivolumab after autologous stem cell transplantation (dated by TCRdb to the early 2020s). About the study as a whole: The median number of doses that trial patients received was a few for ipilimumab and about 8 for nivolumab. The DLBCL cohort included primary refractory and relapsed disease, with 18-month progression-free survival of roughly 85% and 28% respectively. Patients undergoing autologous transplant for high-risk diffuse large B cell lymphoma, mature T cell lymphoma, or multiple myeloma were enrolled in the trial. Fewer than 40 patients made up the trial's intent-to-treat population.

Notes on this clone: There is no known antigen for this receptor. There are no base qualities to consult, and no much larger clone falls within one base.

Starting 14 to 28 days after the autologous transplant, patients began checkpoint therapy, which included ipilimumab at 1 mg/kg intravenously on day 1 of selected weeks. The nivolumab dose was 3 mg/kg intravenously, delivered on day 1 of weeks 1, 4, 7, 10, and every two weeks through week 26. This Phase Ib clinical trial tested ipilimumab plus nivolumab, a combined checkpoint inhibition, as consolidation after autologous stem cell transplantation. Receptors were amplified or captured by the immunoSEQ multiplex PCR assay. TCRdb holds this immuneACCESS table with in-frame rearrangements only. Some clones are missing; in checked studies, unresolved V genes explain under half, and the rest has no known cause. The sample contains about 16,000 clones, 75% to 85% of them found a single time. Of the sample, 15% to 20% is held by the ten largest clones. General findings and caveats noted by the study authors: According to the authors, a biologic rationale for studying the approach further came from T cell receptor repertoire, regulatory T cell phenotype and gut microbiota profiles. The authors concluded that combined checkpoint inhibition appeared tolerable when used as consolidation after transplant.

The source was PBMCs, collected in a trial of ipilimumab plus nivolumab as post-transplant consolidation. The receptor comes from a male donor with diffuse large B-cell lymphoma.

Here is the DNA: TGTGCTAGTGCCGAAGGGGTGGTCGACACTGAAGCTTTCTTT. It specifies CASAEGVVDTEAFF. Recombination joined TRBV12-5 with TRBJ1-1; tentative D gene TRBD1, with 5 bases matching. From the cysteine through the phenylalanine, the CDR3 covers 14 amino acids. Only the CDR3 portion is preserved as DNA: 42 bases, with reading frame beginning at the first base. The germline V gene provides CDR1 LGHNT and CDR2 FRNRAP. V loses 7 bases of germline sequence and J loses 3 bases, and the interval between the two ends is 15 bases. When the CDR3 is completed using the reference TRBV12-5 and TRBJ1-1 genes on either side, the full variable domain is DARVTQTPRHKVTEMGQEVTMRCQPILGHNTVFWYRQTMMQGLELLAYFRNRAPLDDSGMPKDRFSAEMPDATLATLKIQPSEPRDSAVYFCASAEGVVDTEAFFGQGTRLTVV.